Included here is one TCR beta chain sequence, with context. This specimen comes from a study of blood T cell repertoires in COVID-19. Across the whole study: PBMCs, B-cell-depleted T cells, or T cells were the source of the cDNA or gDNA that made up the material.

Germline values: CDR1 MDHEN, CDR2 SYDVKM. This CDR3 spans 16 amino acids. V gave up 9 bases and J gave up 7 bases; unmatched junction bases: 18. Per the original methods: Amplification of reference gene primers was used by the study to estimate nucleated cell counts. The protocol was immunoSEQ multiplex PCR, while the TCRdb copy is restricted to in-frame clones and leaves out a portion. Clone size and V and J calls were adopted from that table, with D and trimming inferred from the DNA. The table records about 170,000 clones, approximately 86% of them present only once. Seattle-derived patients entered the study during active infection and were followed longitudinally.

The chain carries TRBV28 and TRBJ1-5; 7 bases are shared with TRBD1. Sequencing was performed on peripheral blood. The sequence was obtained from a woman aged 40 to 55 with COVID-19, enrolled during active disease. The CDR3 DNA is TGTGCCAGTGGAACCTGGGACAGCTTTTGGAGCCAGCCCCAGCATTTT. Translating it yields CASGTWDSFWSQPQHF. The entire variable domain, with the rest obtained from reference TRBV28 and TRBJ1-5, is as follows: DVKVTQSSRYLVKRTGEKVFLECVQDMDHENMFWYRQDPGLGLRLIYFSYDVKMKEKGDIPEGYSVSREKKERFSLILESASTNQTSMYLCASGTWDSFWSQPQHFGDGTRLSIL.